These T cell receptor beta chains were read from a single sample in a study of T cell repertoires in cytomegalovirus infection. Which antigens these TCRs recognize remains unknown. TCRdb processed the reads anew with MiXCR; each CDR3 protein has one entry. The sample shows tens of thousands of distinct CDR3 sequences, approximately 43% of them seen only once. Material: CD8+ T cells from cultured PBMCs, obtained from culture after CMV antigen stimulation. These receptor sequences come from a human donor in good health (CMV status not recorded). Some clones in this sample may be carry-over from other donors' samples. The CDR3 runs from the conserved cysteine through the conserved F or W.

j_call v_call cdr3_length cdr3_aa
TRBJ2-7 TRBV5-4 15 CASSVGTSGRSEQYF
TRBJ2-2 TRBV15 20 CATKATTPLTGPTNPGELFF
TRBJ2-1 TRBV14 17 CASSPRLAGRTYNEQFF
TRBJ2-1 TRBV4-1 19 CASSHPAGLAGDGYNEQFF
TRBJ1-2 TRBV12-3/TRBV12-4 14 CASTSFGTLYGYTF
TRBJ2-5 TRBV27 15 CASSYNGALGETQYF
TRBJ2-5 TRBV12-3/TRBV12-4 14 CASSLPRGGETQYF
TRBJ2-1 TRBV7-3 13 CASNPSGDGEQFF
TRBJ1-1 TRBV4-1 16 CASSQDPGAMNTEAFF
TRBJ1-2 TRBV11-2 13 CASSFAGGNGYTF
TRBJ2-5 TRBV12-5 16 CASGLSAGLPGETQYF
TRBJ1-4 TRBV4-3 14 CASSQAQGYEKLFF
TRBJ1-1 TRBV18 15 CASSPSPLGLTEAFF
TRBJ2-7 TRBV6-1 16 CASSEGLAGFPYEQYF
TRBJ2-5 TRBV28 17 CASSLSLPSGTQETQYF
TRBJ2-7 TRBV25-1 11 CASGDSSEQYF
TRBJ1-1 TRBV28 14 CASRPTGSNTEAFF
TRBJ2-2 TRBV7-3 16 CASSPNPGHNTGELFF
TRBJ2-1 TRBV7-3 15 CASSLRQVMYNEHFF
TRBJ2-1 TRBV7-6 17 CASSLAYPGQGNLLGFF
TRBJ1-1 TRBV6-5 19 CASSYSSPGSVKLNTEAFF
TRBJ2-2 TRBV6-5 14 CASSAPVGSGELFF
TRBJ2-3 TRBV7-8 16 CASSPRGTTSTDTQYF
TRBJ1-2 TRBV6-1 16 CASSEPSRGLLHGYTF
TRBJ2-1 TRBV6-5 18 CASSPGLAGEGSYNEQFF
TRBJ1-1 TRBV5-6 15 CASSLYSGENTEAFF
TRBJ2-7 TRBV14 19 CASSQEGASGRDIMGEQYF
TRBJ1-1 TRBV4-1 15 CASSQFSTKNTEAFF
TRBJ2-5 TRBV3-1 16 CASSQETGAEQETQYF
TRBJ2-2 TRBV12-3/TRBV12-4 16 CASSRDRGLGGGELFF
TRBJ2-1 TRBV7-3 15 CASSPLAGPNNEQFF
TRBJ1-2 TRBV15 14 CATSKDRAGNGYTF
TRBJ1-4 TRBV7-7 16 CASSAGQGPLGEKLFF
TRBJ1-1 TRBV6-5 15 CASSPPGQMNTEAFF
TRBJ2-1 TRBV27 12 CASSGGLNEQFF
TRBJ2-1 TRBV7-6 14 CASSLRQGGNEQFF
TRBJ2-3 TRBV28 16 CASSSLYRGFPDTQYF
TRBJ2-4 TRBV15 16 CATSRAIAGEGSIQYF
TRBJ1-4 TRBV20-1 22 CSARTPPRTGGRWTATNEKLFF
TRBJ2-1 TRBV28 17 CASSLGLLAGGFNEQFF
TRBJ2-7 TRBV4-2 17 CASSQDRRGAGADEQYF
TRBJ2-5 TRBV6-1 14 CASSRTSGEETQYF
TRBJ1-6 TRBV6-5 15 CASSFLGTGGSPLHF
TRBJ1-2 TRBV7-2 13 CASSLEQDYGYTF
TRBJ1-2 TRBV7-2 15 CASSLGAGDFYGYTF
TRBJ1-1 TRBV28 15 CASSPYRGLVTEAFF
TRBJ1-6 TRBV2 18 CASSPRDGLIFDNSPLHF
TRBJ2-1 TRBV5-6 13 CASSYTLVVEQFF
TRBJ1-3 TRBV27 15 CASSLDSSSGNTIYF
TRBJ1-5 TRBV5-6 12 CASSLGKQPQHF
TRBJ1-4 TRBV7-2 15 CASSANILPGEKLFF